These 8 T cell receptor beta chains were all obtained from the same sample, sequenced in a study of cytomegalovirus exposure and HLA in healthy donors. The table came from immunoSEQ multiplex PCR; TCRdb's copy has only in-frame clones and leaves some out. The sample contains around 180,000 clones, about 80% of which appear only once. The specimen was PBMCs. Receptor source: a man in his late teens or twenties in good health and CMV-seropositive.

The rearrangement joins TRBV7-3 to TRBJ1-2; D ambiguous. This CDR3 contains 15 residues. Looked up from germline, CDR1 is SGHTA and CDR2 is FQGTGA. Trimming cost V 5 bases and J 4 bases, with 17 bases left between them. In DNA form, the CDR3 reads TGTGCCAGCAGCCCACGGCCGGGAACTCTCTATGGCTACACCTTC. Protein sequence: CASSPRPGTLYGYTF.

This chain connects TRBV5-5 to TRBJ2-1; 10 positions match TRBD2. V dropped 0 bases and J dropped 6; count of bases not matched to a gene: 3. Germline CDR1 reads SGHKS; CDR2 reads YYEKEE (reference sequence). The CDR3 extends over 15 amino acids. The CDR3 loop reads CASSLEASGSNEQFF. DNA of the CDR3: TGTGCCAGCAGCTTGGAGGCTAGCGGGAGCAATGAGCAGTTCTTC.

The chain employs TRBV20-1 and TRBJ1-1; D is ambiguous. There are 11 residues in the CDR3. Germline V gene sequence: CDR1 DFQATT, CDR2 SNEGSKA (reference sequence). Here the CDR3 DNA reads TGCAGGCCCCACGCGGGCACTGAAGCTTTCTTT. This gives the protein CRPHAGTEAFF.

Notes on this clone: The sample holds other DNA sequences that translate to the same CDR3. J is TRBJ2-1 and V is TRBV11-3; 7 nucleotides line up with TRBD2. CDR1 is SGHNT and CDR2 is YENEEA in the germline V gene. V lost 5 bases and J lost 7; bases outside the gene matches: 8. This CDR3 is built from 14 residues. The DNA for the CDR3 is TGTGCCAGCAGCCAAGGACTAGAGGGGAATGAGCAGTTCTTC. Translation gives CASSQGLEGNEQFF.

CDR3 sequence: CASSLRGGTQYF. For the CDR3, the DNA is TGTGCCAGCAGCTTAAGGGGGGGGACCCAGTACTTC. This chain connects TRBV7-3 to TRBJ2-5, with 7 bases matching TRBD2. Losses at the gene ends were 1 base for V and 7 bases for J; bases not matched to a gene: 0. The CDR3 is made up of 12 amino acids. Germline V gives CDR1 SGHTA, CDR2 FQGTGA.

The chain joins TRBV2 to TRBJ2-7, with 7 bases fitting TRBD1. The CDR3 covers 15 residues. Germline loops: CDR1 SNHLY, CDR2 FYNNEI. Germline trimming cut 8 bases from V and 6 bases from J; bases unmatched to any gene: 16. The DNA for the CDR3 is TGTGCCAGCCCCCCAGCGGACAGGCAAGGGGTCGAGCAGTACTTC. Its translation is CASPPADRQGVEQYF.

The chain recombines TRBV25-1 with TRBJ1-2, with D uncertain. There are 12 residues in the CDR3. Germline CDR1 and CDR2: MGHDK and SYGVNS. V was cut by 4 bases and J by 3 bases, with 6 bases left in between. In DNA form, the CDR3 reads TGTGCCAGCAGTGCCGGGTACTATGGCTACACCTTC. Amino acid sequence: CASSAGYYGYTF.

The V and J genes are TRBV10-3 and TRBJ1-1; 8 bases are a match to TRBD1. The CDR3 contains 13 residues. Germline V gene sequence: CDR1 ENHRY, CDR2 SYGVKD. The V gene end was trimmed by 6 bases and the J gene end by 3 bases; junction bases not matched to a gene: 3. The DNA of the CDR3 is TGTGCCATCAGCCAGGGGGCGGACACTGAAGCTTTCTTT. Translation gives CAISQGADTEAFF.